This T cell receptor beta chain emerged from a study of OX40 agonist ivuxolimab in advanced cancers. Study details: Among those treated, three patients had partial responses, one with hepatocellular carcinoma and two with cutaneous melanoma.

General study points: Expanded clones belonging to CD8+ T cells outnumbered, on average, those of CD4+.

About this clone: Its target is not known.

TCRdb's copy holds only in-frame clones and misses some; the assay was immunoSEQ multiplex PCR. The table shows over 60,000 clones, with approximately 80% occurring only once. With 5 bases removed from V and 4 bases from J, the gap between germline ends came to 14 bases. CDR3 length: 14 residues. CDR1 is SGHNT and CDR2 is YENEEA in the germline V gene. Autoimmune disease history or systemic immunosuppression led to patient exclusion. This chain connects TRBV11-3 to TRBJ1-2, with D possibly TRBD1 on 6 matching bases. This specimen consisted of CD4+ or CD8+ T cells sorted from blood, obtained in a trial of the OX40 agonist ivuxolimab. This clonotype was sampled from an adult with an advanced solid tumor such as melanoma, head and neck, liver or kidney cancer. The CDR3 is CASSPQGSTYGYTF. CDR3 nucleotides: TGTGCCAGCAGCCCACAGGGCTCAACCTATGGCTACACCTTC.